This entry lists 16 T cell receptor beta chains sequenced from one sample in a study of blood T cell repertoires in COVID-19. Some clones are missing from TCRdb's copy, which holds only in-frame ones; the method was immunoSEQ multiplex PCR. The sample contains roughly 120,000 clones, about 74% of which appear only once. The sample comprised peripheral blood. These receptors originate from a man between 65 and 85 years old with acute or convalescent COVID-19.

The J gene is TRBJ2-1, the V gene TRBV5-1, with a weak D call TRBD2 (6 bases). The ends were cut back, 5 bases at V and 0 bases at J, with 18 bases in the middle. The V gene's germline CDR1 is SGHRS and CDR2 YFSETQ. The CDR3 is 17 residues long. This CDR3 reads CASSSSVGSSSYNEQFF. CDR3 bases: TGCGCCAGCAGTTCTAGCGTGGGGTCCTCCTCCTACAATGAGCAGTTCTTC.

V gene TRBV2 combines with J gene TRBJ1-2, with 10 positions matching TRBD1. CDR1 SNHLY and CDR2 FYNNEI come from the germline V gene. This CDR3 region has 13 residues. J was trimmed by 5 bases and V by 7 bases; bases with no gene match: 4. CDR3 coding DNA: TGTGCCAGCAAGGTGGGACAGGGGTATGGCTACACCTTC. Amino acids: CASKVGQGYGYTF.

The V call is TRBV7-9, the J call TRBJ2-7; a weak D match, TRBD1 (5 bases). V gave up 2 bases and J gave up 3 bases, with 14 bases separating them. Germline V lookup: CDR1 SEHNR, CDR2 FQNEAQ (reference sequence). This CDR3 has 15 residues. CDR3 coding DNA: TGTGCCAGCAGCTTAATCCAGGGCGCGGACTACGAGCAGTACTTC. This codes for CASSLIQGADYEQYF.

The rearrangement joins TRBV5-6 to TRBJ1-3; D is unclear. Germline CDR1 and CDR2: SGHDT and YYEEEE. The CDR3 is 15 residues long. Trimming stripped 0 bases from V and 0 bases from J, with 7 bases between. The CDR3 sequence: CASSLGASSGNTIYF. The CDR3 DNA follows: TGTGCCAGCAGCTTGGGTGCCAGCTCTGGAAACACCATATATTTT.

The genes are TRBV25-1 and TRBJ1-4; D is uncertain. The germline gives CDR1 MGHDK, CDR2 SYGVNS. Between the trimmed V and J ends, which lost 3 bases and 8 bases, there was a span of 13 bases. The CDR3 extends over 14 amino acids. Here the CDR3 DNA reads TGTGCCAGCAGTGATCCCGGAGGTGCGGAAAAACTGTTTTTT. It translates to CASSDPGGAEKLFF.

This chain connects TRBV2 to TRBJ2-1; D is perhaps TRBD1 (6 bases). Germline V gives CDR1 SNHLY, CDR2 FYNNEI. V lost 7 bases, J lost 7 bases, and 17 bases lay in between. The CDR3 spans 14 residues. The CDR3 spells CASITGNLGNEQFF. DNA for the CDR3: TGTGCCAGCATCACAGGGAACCTGGGGAATGAGCAGTTCTTC.

This chain connects TRBV11-2 to TRBJ2-3; D may be TRBD2 (5 bases). CDR1 is SGHAT, CDR2 FQNNGV, per germline. Trimming shortened V by 3 bases and J by 4 bases, and 11 bases separated the two germline ends. This CDR3 region has 14 residues. The chain's CDR3 is CASSFTGSADTQYF. The DNA for the CDR3 is TGTGCCAGCAGCTTTACTGGGAGCGCAGATACGCAGTATTTT.

V gene TRBV3-1 (or the pseudogene TRBV3-2) combines with J gene TRBJ1-5, with no clear D. From germline, CDR1 is LGHDT and CDR2 YNNKEL (reference sequence). Trimming shortened V by 0 bases and J by 3 bases, and 3 bases separated the two germline ends. There are 13 residues in the CDR3. CDR3 loop: CASSQDINQPQHF. The DNA of the CDR3 is TGTGCCAGCAGCCAAGATATCAATCAGCCCCAGCATTTT.

This clone turned up a few times. The chain employs TRBV12-5 and TRBJ2-1; 11 nucleotides line up with TRBD2. The V segment lost 5 bases and the J segment 8 bases; nucleotides outside the gene matches: 14. Germline-derived CDR1 and CDR2 are LGHNT and FRNRAP. The CDR3 is 17 amino acids. The CDR3 coding sequence is TGTGCTAGTGGTCCCGGGGGAACTAGCGGGGGTTTCTATGAGCAGTTCTTC. It specifies CASGPGGTSGGFYEQFF.

In this sample, this clone turned up a few times. This chain joins TRBV7-7 and TRBJ2-5, with a weak D call TRBD2 (6 bases). Germline V CDR1 and CDR2: SSHAT, FNYEAQ (reference sequence). CDR3 length: 15 amino acids. Trimming pared 5 bases from V and 2 bases from J, leaving 15 bases between. DNA of the CDR3: TGTGCCAGCAGCAAAGGGATTGGGGGGCAAGAGACCCAGTACTTC. Translated: CASSKGIGGQETQYF.

The rearrangement uses TRBV7-2 and TRBJ2-5; 7 positions match TRBD2. The CDR3 has 15 residues. Trimming cost V 1 base and J 2 bases; bases outside gene matches: 4. The V gene's germline CDR1 is SGHTA and CDR2 FQGNSA. The CDR3 is CASSLGGSGQETQYF. Here the CDR3 DNA reads TGTGCCAGCAGCTTAGGAGGTAGCGGGCAAGAGACCCAGTACTTC.

Only one count was recorded for this clone. This chain connects TRBV21-1 to TRBJ2-2; the table gives TRBD1 as D, unverified against the DNA. TRBV21-1 constitutes a pseudogene. The CDR3 has 18 amino acids. The CDR3 DNA sequence: TGTGCCAGCCCCCCAGGAGGGGGCCCCAAAAGGGGGACCGGGGAGCTGTTTTTT. Translation gives CASPPGGGPKRGTGELFF.

This CDR3 is CASSPGGAFEKLFF. CDR3 sequence (DNA): TGTGCCAGCAGTCCAGGGGGCGCCTTTGAAAAACTGTTTTTT. The chain links TRBV28 to TRBJ1-4; 8 bases fit TRBD1. The V segment lost 5 bases and the J segment 7 bases; nucleotides outside the gene matches: 6. The length of the CDR3 is 14 residues. CDR1 MDHEN and CDR2 SYDVKM come from the germline V gene.

The chain is built from TRBV7-9 and TRBJ1-1; the D is unclear. V lost 5 bases to trimming and J lost 1 base, with 11 bases between them. Per germline, CDR1 SEHNR and CDR2 FQNEAQ (reference sequence). This CDR3 region has 14 residues. CDR3: CASSERSGNTEAFF. CDR3 DNA: TGTGCCAGCAGCGAAAGGAGCGGGAACACTGAAGCTTTCTTT.

The J gene is TRBJ2-1, the V gene TRBV6-5; maybe TRBD2 (7 bases). The CDR3 contains 14 residues. Germline V gene sequence: CDR1 MNHEY, CDR2 SVGAGI. V was clipped by 2 bases and J by 10 bases, with 15 bases between them. CDR3 bases: TGTGCCAGCAGTTACCGGGGGGCTTTGGGGGAGCAGTTCTTC. Translating it yields CASSYRGALGEQFF.

The CDR3 DNA reads TGTGCCAGCAGCTTCTCTAGCGGGAGCTACGAGCAGTACTTC. This codes for CASSFSSGSYEQYF. J is TRBJ2-7 and V is TRBV7-2; 10 bases agree with TRBD2. This CDR3 spans 14 amino acids. The junction had 2 bases not matched to a gene; V was cut back by 3 bases and J by 3 bases. Per the germline V gene, CDR1 is SGHTA and CDR2 is FQGNSA.